These 32 T cell receptor beta chains were all obtained from the same sample, sequenced in a study of cytomegalovirus exposure and HLA in healthy donors. It was with 60 Vbeta and 13 Jbeta primers that the PCR ran. This table comes from immunoSEQ multiplex PCR, and its TCRdb copy is limited to in-frame clones, with some not included. The table lists over 150,000 clones, 70% to 80% of them singletons. The specimen was PBMCs. All receptors come from a woman between 55 and 75 years old in good health and CMV-seropositive.

This clone has more than one count but fewer than ten. This chain links TRBV29-1 with TRBJ2-3; D remains ambiguous. V shed 6 bases and J shed 0 bases, with 13 bases lying between them. The CDR3 totals 14 residues. Looked up from germline, CDR1 is SQVTM and CDR2 is ANQGSEA. CDR3 in amino acids: CSVADLPSTDTQYF. CDR3 in DNA: TGCAGCGTGGCGGATCTCCCTAGCACAGATACGCAGTATTTT.

The genes are TRBV28 and TRBJ2-7; 11 bases align to TRBD2. Germline V gene data show CDR1 as MDHEN and CDR2 as SYDVKM. The CDR3 totals 15 residues. Trimming took 2 bases from V and 1 from J; bases not matched to a gene: 1. CDR3 sequence: CASSLASGGSYEQYF. In DNA form, the CDR3 reads TGTGCCAGCAGTTTAGCTAGCGGGGGGTCCTACGAGCAGTACTTC. Full variable domain (rest looked up from reference TRBV28 and TRBJ2-7): DVKVTQSSRYLVKRTGEKVFLECVQDMDHENMFWYRQDPGLGLRLIYFSYDVKMKEKGDIPEGYSVSREKKERFSLILESASTNQTSMYLCASSLASGGSYEQYFGPGTRLTVT.

V usage is TRBV2 and J usage is TRBJ2-2; D may be TRBD1 (5 bases). The CDR3 extends over 15 amino acids. V lost 7 bases and J 0 bases, leaving 12 bases between the germline ends. In germline, CDR1 is SNHLY, CDR2 FYNNEI. This CDR3 is CASTTGDANTGELFF. CDR3 in DNA: TGTGCCAGCACCACAGGAGACGCGAACACCGGGGAGCTGTTTTTT.

The rearrangement joins TRBV5-4 to TRBJ2-7, with a possible D match to TRBD1 (7 bases). Germline V gene data show CDR1 as SGHNT and CDR2 as YYREEE (reference sequence). V was cut by 4 bases and J by 2 bases, with 10 bases left in between. The CDR3 runs to 13 residues. The CDR3 coding sequence is TGTGCCAGCAGCCCCAGGGGGGCCTACGAGCAGTACTTC. This gives the protein CASSPRGAYEQYF. The full variable domain, in which reference TRBV5-4 and TRBJ2-7 provide the parts outside the CDR3, is ETGVTQSPTHLIKTRGQQVTLRCSSQSGHNTVSWYQQALGQGPQFIFQYYREEENGRGNFPPRFSGLQFPNYSSELNVNALELDDSALYLCASSPRGAYEQYFGPGTRLTVT.

The rearrangement joins TRBV28 to TRBJ1-5, with TRBD1 as a possible D gene (6 bases). The CDR3 is 13 amino acids. Trimming cost V 6 bases and J 3 bases, with 9 bases left between them. The V gene's germline CDR1 is MDHEN and CDR2 SYDVKM. The chain's CDR3 is CASRQGINQPQHF. The CDR3 nucleotides are TGTGCCAGCAGGCAGGGGATCAATCAGCCCCAGCATTTT.

The V and J genes are TRBV7-3 and TRBJ1-6, with 8 nucleotides matching TRBD1. CDR3 length: 15 residues. In germline, CDR1 is SGHTA, CDR2 FQGTGA. V shed 5 bases, J shed 5 bases, and the junction held 5 bases outside the gene matches. CDR3 amino acids: CASSLQGANNSPLHF. In DNA form, the CDR3 reads TGTGCCAGCAGCCTCCAGGGGGCGAATAATTCACCCCTCCACTTT.

This clone was detected once. The V call is TRBV10-3, the J call TRBJ1-3; D is unclear. V dropped 3 bases and J dropped 0 bases, with 6 bases sitting between them. Germline V gene lookup returns CDR1 ENHRY and CDR2 SYGVKD. CDR3 length: 14 amino acids. The DNA for the CDR3 is TGTGCCATCAGTGAACAGTTCTCTGGAAACACCATATATTTT. Residues: CAISEQFSGNTIYF.

The CDR3 reads CASSPDRGPSGELFF. In DNA, the CDR3 is TGTGCCAGCAGCCCGGACAGGGGGCCGAGCGGGGAGCTGTTTTTT. The J gene is TRBJ2-2, the V gene TRBV7-3; TRBD1 aligns across 11 bases. Per germline, CDR1 SGHTA and CDR2 FQGTGA. This CDR3 has 15 amino acids. V trimming: 5 bases; J trimming: 7 bases; junction bases outside the gene matches: 6.

The chain recombines TRBV28 with TRBJ2-7, with TRBD1 identical over 9 bases. V was pared by 6 bases and J by 7 bases, with 10 bases of the junction left unmatched. Germline loops: CDR1 MDHEN, CDR2 SYDVKM. The CDR3 consists of 14 residues. CDR3 region: CASRPNRGPYEQYF. CDR3 sequence (DNA): TGTGCCAGCAGACCAAACAGGGGGCCGTATGAGCAGTACTTC.

The J gene is TRBJ2-3, the V gene TRBV9; 9 bases line up with TRBD2. With 1 base clipped from V and 3 bases from J, the junction kept 6 bases outside the gene matches. Germline lookup yields CDR1 SGDLS and CDR2 YYNGEE. This CDR3 is 16 amino acids long. CDR3 DNA: TGTGCCAGCAGCGTATCCAGCGGGAGGAGGACAGATACGCAGTATTTT. Protein: CASSVSSGRRTDTQYF.

This rearrangement joins TRBV7-2 to TRBJ1-6; D might be TRBD1 (6 bases). Germline CDR1 is SGHTA and CDR2 is FQGNSA. The CDR3 runs 17 residues. Trimming pared 5 bases from V and 6 bases from J, leaving 20 bases between. This chain's CDR3 is CASSALGANRVNSPLHF. In DNA, the CDR3 is TGTGCCAGCAGCGCCCTGGGGGCTAACAGGGTTAATTCACCCCTCCACTTT.

This chain joins TRBV5-4 and TRBJ1-1, with unresolved D. V gave up 4 bases and J gave up 4 bases, with 17 bases separating them. This CDR3 contains 15 residues. The germline gives CDR1 SGHNT, CDR2 YYREEE (reference sequence). The CDR3 region has the DNA TGTGCCAGCAGCGCGGGCGGCTATACGGCCACTGAAGCTTTCTTT. This encodes CASSAGGYTATEAFF.

The V gene is TRBV15, the J gene TRBJ1-1; D call uncertain. CDR1 is LNHNV and CDR2 is YYDKDF in the germline V gene (reference sequence). The CDR3 runs to 15 residues. Trimming removed 7 bases at V and 0 bases at J, with 15 bases between. CDR3 sequence (DNA): TGTGCCACCAAGGGTTGGGCGGGGATGAACACTGAAGCTTTCTTT. This gives the protein CATKGWAGMNTEAFF.

The V and J genes are TRBV15 and TRBJ2-6; no clear D. Germline V gene data show CDR1 as LNHNV and CDR2 as YYDKDF (reference sequence). The V end lost 1 base, the J end lost 0 bases, and 7 bases lay between the germline ends. CDR3 length: 16 amino acids. The CDR3 spells CATSRVQISGANVLTF. CDR3 in DNA: TGTGCCACCAGCAGAGTCCAAATCTCTGGGGCCAACGTCCTGACTTTC. The variable domain in full, with the rest retrieved from reference TRBV15 and TRBJ2-6, is DAMVIQNPRYQVTQFGKPVTLSCSQTLNHNVMYWYQQKSSQAPKLLFHYYDKDFNNEADTPDNFQSRRPNTSFCFLDIRSPGLGDTAMYLCATSRVQISGANVLTFGAGSRLTVL.

As regards this clone: Without the conserved terminal phenylalanine or tryptophan, this CDR3 likely stems from a read error. The chain is built from TRBV30 and TRBJ1-5; weak D call: TRBD1 (6 bases). V gave up 1 base and J gave up 5 bases, with 12 bases separating them. CDR1 and CDR2 (germline): GTSNPN, SVGIG (reference sequence). The CDR3 spans 14 residues. The CDR3 spells CAWSAGQGDQPQHL. CDR3 sequence (DNA): TGTGCCTGGAGTGCGGGACAAGGGGATCAGCCCCAGCATCTT.

This clone was counted once. In DNA, the CDR3 is TGTGCCAGCAGCTTCTTGACAGGCGACACCATATATTTT. This gives the protein CASSFLTGDTIYF. The rearrangement joins TRBV7-9 to TRBJ1-3; weak D call: TRBD1 (6 bases). The CDR3 extends over 13 amino acids. Germline V gene sequence: CDR1 SEHNR, CDR2 FQNEAQ (reference sequence). Trimming removed 3 bases from V and 8 bases from J, with 11 bases in between.

The table lists this clone with a count of one. V is TRBV11-2 and J is TRBJ2-7, with D possibly being TRBD1 (6 bases). This CDR3 region has 12 residues. The V end lost 5 bases, the J end lost 11 bases, and 16 bases lay between the germline ends. From germline, CDR1 is SGHAT and CDR2 FQNNGV. CDR3 nucleotide sequence: TGTGCCAGCAGCCCCCTGGGTAGGGGGAAGTACTTC. As protein: CASSPLGRGKYF. Together with reference TRBV11-2 and TRBJ2-7, the CDR3 gives the full variable domain: EAGVAQSPRYKIIEKRQSVAFWCNPISGHATLYWYQQILGQGPKLLIQFQNNGVVDDSQLPKDRFSAERLKGVDSTLKIQPAKLEDSAVYLCASSPLGRGKYFGPGTRLTVT.

J is TRBJ2-3 and V is TRBV11-3, with a tentative D call TRBD2 (5 bases). CDR3 length equals 11 residues. The V and J ends lost 3 bases and 8 bases respectively, with 6 bases between them. The germline V gene has CDR1 SGHNT and CDR2 YENEEA. The CDR3 spells CASSLGSTQYF. Written as DNA, the CDR3 is TGTGCCAGCAGCTTGGGGAGTACGCAGTATTTT.

This chain joins TRBV6-1 and TRBJ1-1, with 9 bases aligning to TRBD1. CDR1 MNHNS and CDR2 SASEGT come from the germline V gene. V trimming: 5 bases; J trimming: 7 bases; junction bases outside the gene matches: 11. There are 15 residues in the CDR3. CDR3 sequence (DNA): TGTGCCAGCAGTACCCTACAGGGGGCCTCGGTTGAAGCTTTCTTT. This encodes CASSTLQGASVEAFF.

The chain employs TRBV5-1 and TRBJ1-2, with 7 bases aligning to TRBD1. J lost 4 bases, V lost 0 bases, and 12 bases had no gene match. The CDR3 runs 17 residues. Germline CDR1 and CDR2: SGHRS and YFSETQ. In DNA, the CDR3 is TGCGCCAGCAGCTTGGTGCCCCGCAGACAGGGCCTCTATGGCTACACCTTC. It specifies CASSLVPRRQGLYGYTF.

The chain recombines TRBV5-1 with TRBJ1-4; D may be TRBD1 (6 bases). In germline, CDR1 is SGHRS, CDR2 YFSETQ. The CDR3 consists of 14 residues. V dropped 4 bases and J dropped 2 bases, with 9 bases sitting between them. CDR3: CASSPGQTNEKLFF. The CDR3 coding sequence is TGCGCCAGCAGCCCCGGACAGACTAATGAAAAACTGTTTTTT.

The V call is TRBV30, the J call TRBJ1-3, with D possibly matching TRBD1 (6 bases). The CDR3 contains 16 residues. V was pared by 4 bases and J by 2 bases, with 18 bases between. The germline CDR1 and CDR2 sequences are GTSNPN and SVGIG (reference sequence). CDR3 nucleotide sequence: TGTGCCTGGAAAACAGGGAGTCTGATTACTGGAAACACCATATATTTT. This gives the protein CAWKTGSLITGNTIYF.

The rearrangement uses TRBV2 and TRBJ1-5; TRBD1 might be the D (5 bases). Per the germline V gene, CDR1 is SNHLY and CDR2 is FYNNEI. The V end was cut by 4 bases, the J end by 7 bases, with 14 bases between. There are 14 residues in the CDR3. The CDR3 sequence: CASSGTGGEQPQHF. The CDR3 DNA reads as TGTGCCAGCAGTGGAACCGGGGGTGAACAGCCCCAGCATTTT.

This chain uses TRBV27 with TRBJ1-2; maybe TRBD1 (6 bases). This CDR3 spans 14 amino acids. Germline V gives CDR1 MNHEY, CDR2 SMNVEV (reference sequence). The germline V and J ends were trimmed by 2 bases and 4 bases, with 11 bases remaining between them. This CDR3 reads CASSLRGALYGYTF. The CDR3 bases are TGTGCCAGCAGTTTACGGGGGGCTCTCTATGGCTACACCTTC.

This sequence joins TRBV11-2 and TRBJ2-1, with 9 bases that match TRBD2. CDR1 is SGHAT, CDR2 FQNNGV, per germline. There are 14 residues in the CDR3. V shed 5 bases, J shed 5 bases, and the junction held 4 bases outside the gene matches. CDR3 sequence (DNA): TGTGCCAGCAGCCCGCGGGAGGGCCACAATGAGCAGTTCTTC. Protein: CASSPREGHNEQFF.

This clone was recorded a few times. The rearrangement uses TRBV30 and TRBJ1-1, with 8 bases matching TRBD1. V lost 1 base to trimming and J lost 4 bases; unmatched junction nucleotides: 5. From germline, CDR1 is GTSNPN and CDR2 SVGIG (reference sequence). The CDR3 contains 14 residues. Here the CDR3 DNA reads TGTGCCTGGAGTGCCATTACAGGGGGCACTGAAGCTTTCTTT. Translated: CAWSAITGGTEAFF.

This rearrangement joins TRBV4-3 to TRBJ1-4; D may be TRBD1 (5 bases). The germline CDR1 and CDR2 sequences are LGHNA and YSLEER. The ends were cut back, 3 bases at V and 8 bases at J, with 19 bases in the middle. CDR3 length: 16 residues. In DNA, the CDR3 is TGCGCCAGCAGCCAGGCCATGAATTTAAGGGGCGAAAAACTGTTTTTT. Residues: CASSQAMNLRGEKLFF.

The rearrangement joins TRBV7-3 to TRBJ1-2, with a possible D match to TRBD1 (6 bases). Trimming stripped 4 bases from V and 3 bases from J, with 18 bases between. Germline lookup yields CDR1 SGHTA and CDR2 FQGTGA. The CDR3 length is 16 residues. CDR3 loop: CASSSHRDKRDYGYTF. The CDR3 nucleotides read TGTGCCAGCAGCTCTCACCGGGACAAAAGGGACTATGGCTACACCTTC.

This rearrangement joins TRBV5-1 to TRBJ2-1; the match to TRBD1 covers 8 bases. Germline CDR1 and CDR2: SGHRS and YFSETQ. CDR3 length equals 14 residues. The junction had 6 bases not matched to a gene; V was cut back by 4 bases and J by 6 bases. The CDR3 spells CASSHQDRVNEQFF. DNA for the CDR3: TGCGCCAGCAGCCACCAGGACAGGGTCAATGAGCAGTTCTTC.

The rearrangement joins TRBV7-3 to TRBJ2-3, with a possible D match to TRBD2 (6 bases). From germline, CDR1 is SGHTA and CDR2 FQGTGA. CDR3 length: 15 residues. Deletions cut 5 bases from V and 4 bases from J, with 16 bases between. The CDR3 DNA reads as TGTGCCAGCAGCGTCGTGGGGGGTAGGGCAGATACGCAGTATTTT. Translated, it gives CASSVVGGRADTQYF. Using reference TRBV7-3 and TRBJ2-3 for the parts outside the CDR3, the full variable domain is GAGVSQTPSNKVTEKGKYVELRCDPISGHTALYWYRQSLGQGPEFLIYFQGTGAADDSGLPNDRFFAVRPEGSVSTLKIQRTERGDSAVYLCASSVVGGRADTQYFGPGTRLTVL.

This rearrangement joins TRBV5-8 to TRBJ2-7; perhaps TRBD1 as D (6 bases). Germline V CDR1 and CDR2: SGHTS, YDEGEE. The CDR3 spans 16 residues. V lost 1 base to trimming and J lost 4 bases, with 18 bases between them. In nucleotides, the CDR3 is TGTGCCAGCAGCTTGCATACAGGGTCAGAGGTATACGAGCAGTACTTC. Its translation is CASSLHTGSEVYEQYF.

The chain employs TRBV30 and TRBJ2-2; 9 bases fit TRBD1. CDR1 GTSNPN and CDR2 SVGIG come from the germline V gene (reference sequence). V lost 3 bases and J lost 4; bases outside the gene matches: 6. The CDR3 has 15 residues. The CDR3 loop reads CAWRGLDRGTGELFF. DNA for the CDR3: TGTGCCTGGAGAGGACTGGACAGGGGCACCGGGGAGCTGTTTTTT.